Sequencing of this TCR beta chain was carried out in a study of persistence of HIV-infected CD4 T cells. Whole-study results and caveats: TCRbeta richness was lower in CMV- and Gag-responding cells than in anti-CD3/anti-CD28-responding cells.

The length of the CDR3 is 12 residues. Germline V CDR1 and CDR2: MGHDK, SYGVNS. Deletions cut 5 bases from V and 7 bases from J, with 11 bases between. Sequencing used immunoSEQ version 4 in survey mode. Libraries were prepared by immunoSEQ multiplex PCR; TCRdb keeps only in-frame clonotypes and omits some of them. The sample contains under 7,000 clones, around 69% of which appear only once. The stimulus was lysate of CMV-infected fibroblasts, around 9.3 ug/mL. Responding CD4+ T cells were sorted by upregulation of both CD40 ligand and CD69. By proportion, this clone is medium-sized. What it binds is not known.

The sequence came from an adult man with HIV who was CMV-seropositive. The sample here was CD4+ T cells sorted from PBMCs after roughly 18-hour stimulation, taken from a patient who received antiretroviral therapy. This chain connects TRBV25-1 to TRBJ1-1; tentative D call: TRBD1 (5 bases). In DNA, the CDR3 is TGTGCCAGCAGTAGGGGTTTAGGTGAAGCTTTCTTT. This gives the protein CASSRGLGEAFF.